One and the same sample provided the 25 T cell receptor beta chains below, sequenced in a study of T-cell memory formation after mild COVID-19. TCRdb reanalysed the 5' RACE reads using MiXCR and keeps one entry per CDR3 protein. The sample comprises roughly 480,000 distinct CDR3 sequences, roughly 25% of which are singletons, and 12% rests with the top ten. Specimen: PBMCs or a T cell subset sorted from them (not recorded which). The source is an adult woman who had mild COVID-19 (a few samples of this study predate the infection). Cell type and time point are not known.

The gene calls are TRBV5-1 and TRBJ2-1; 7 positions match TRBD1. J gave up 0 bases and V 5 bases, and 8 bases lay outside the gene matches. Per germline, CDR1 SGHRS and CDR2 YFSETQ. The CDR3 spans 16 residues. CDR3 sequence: CASRTSAGGSYNEQFF. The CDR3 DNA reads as TGCGCCAGCAGGACTTCGGCAGGGGGCTCCTACAATGAGCAGTTCTTC.

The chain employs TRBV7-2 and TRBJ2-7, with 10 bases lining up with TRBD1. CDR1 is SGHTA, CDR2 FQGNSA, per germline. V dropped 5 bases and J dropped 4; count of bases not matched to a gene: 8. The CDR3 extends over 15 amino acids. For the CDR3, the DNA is TGTGCCAGCAGCCCTCAGGGACAGGGGTTGTACGAGCAGTACTTC. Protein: CASSPQGQGLYEQYF.

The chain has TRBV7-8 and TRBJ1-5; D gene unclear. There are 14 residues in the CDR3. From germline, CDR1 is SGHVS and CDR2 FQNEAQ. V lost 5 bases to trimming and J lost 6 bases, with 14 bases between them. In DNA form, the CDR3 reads TGTGCCAGCAGCCACCGATCGGCGGGTCAGCCCCAGCATTTT. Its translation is CASSHRSAGQPQHF.

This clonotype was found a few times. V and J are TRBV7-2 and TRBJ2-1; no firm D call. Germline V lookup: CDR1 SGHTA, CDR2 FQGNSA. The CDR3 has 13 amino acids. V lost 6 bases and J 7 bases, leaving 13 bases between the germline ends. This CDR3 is CASRGRWGNEQFF. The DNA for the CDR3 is TGTGCCAGCAGGGGCAGGTGGGGAAATGAGCAGTTCTTC.

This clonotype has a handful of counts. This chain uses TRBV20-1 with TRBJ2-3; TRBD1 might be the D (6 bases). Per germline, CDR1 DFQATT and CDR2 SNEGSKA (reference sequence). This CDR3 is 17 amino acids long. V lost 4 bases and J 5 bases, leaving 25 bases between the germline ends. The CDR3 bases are TGCAGTGCTACGTATACTTATGAGACAAGGGGGAGAGATACGCAGTATTTT. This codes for CSATYTYETRGRDTQYF.

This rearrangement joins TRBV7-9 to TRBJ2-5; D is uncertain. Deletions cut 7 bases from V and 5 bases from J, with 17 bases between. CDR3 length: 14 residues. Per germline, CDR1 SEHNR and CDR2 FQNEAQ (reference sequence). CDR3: CASTDTGAQETQYF. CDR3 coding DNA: TGTGCCAGCACCGATACGGGCGCCCAGGAGACCCAGTACTTC.

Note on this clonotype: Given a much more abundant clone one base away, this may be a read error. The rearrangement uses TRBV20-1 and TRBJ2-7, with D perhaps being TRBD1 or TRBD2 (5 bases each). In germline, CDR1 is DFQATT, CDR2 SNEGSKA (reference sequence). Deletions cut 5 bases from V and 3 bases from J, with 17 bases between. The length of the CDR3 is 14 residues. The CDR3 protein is CSASPGPGYYEQYF. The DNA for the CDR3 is TGCAGTGCTTCCCCGGGACCCGGGTACTACGAGCAGTACTTC.

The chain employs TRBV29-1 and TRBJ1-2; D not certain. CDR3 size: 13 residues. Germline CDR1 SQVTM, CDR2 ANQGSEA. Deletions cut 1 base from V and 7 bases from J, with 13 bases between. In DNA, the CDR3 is TGCAGCGTTGAAGGTCCACAGTCTCGTGGCTACACCTTC. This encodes CSVEGPQSRGYTF.

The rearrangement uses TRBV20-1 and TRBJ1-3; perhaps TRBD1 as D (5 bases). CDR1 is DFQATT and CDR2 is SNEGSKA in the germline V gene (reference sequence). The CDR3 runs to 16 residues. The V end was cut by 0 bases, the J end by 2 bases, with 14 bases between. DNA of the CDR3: TGCAGTGCTAGAGATTTCGGGCTGACAGCTGGAAACACCATATATTTT. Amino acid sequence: CSARDFGLTAGNTIYF.

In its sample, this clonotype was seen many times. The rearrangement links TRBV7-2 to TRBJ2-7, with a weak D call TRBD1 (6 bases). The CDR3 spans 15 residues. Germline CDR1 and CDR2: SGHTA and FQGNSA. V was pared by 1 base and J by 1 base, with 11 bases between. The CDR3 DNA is TGTGCCAGCAGCTTAGGGCAGGGGCTGTCCTACGAGCAGTACTTC. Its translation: CASSLGQGLSYEQYF.

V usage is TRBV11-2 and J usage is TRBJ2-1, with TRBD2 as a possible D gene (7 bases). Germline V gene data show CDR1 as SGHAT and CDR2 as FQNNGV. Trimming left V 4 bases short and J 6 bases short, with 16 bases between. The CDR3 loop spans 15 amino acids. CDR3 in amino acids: CASSSVRGAGNEQFF. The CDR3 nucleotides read TGTGCCAGCAGCTCGGTCCGGGGGGCAGGCAATGAGCAGTTCTTC.

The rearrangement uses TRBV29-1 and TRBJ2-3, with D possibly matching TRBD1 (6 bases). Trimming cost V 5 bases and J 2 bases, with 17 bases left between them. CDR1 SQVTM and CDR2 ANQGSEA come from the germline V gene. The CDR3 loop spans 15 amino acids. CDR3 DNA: TGCAGCGTTCGATATCTCAGGGGCCCCACAGATACGCAGTATTTT. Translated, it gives CSVRYLRGPTDTQYF.

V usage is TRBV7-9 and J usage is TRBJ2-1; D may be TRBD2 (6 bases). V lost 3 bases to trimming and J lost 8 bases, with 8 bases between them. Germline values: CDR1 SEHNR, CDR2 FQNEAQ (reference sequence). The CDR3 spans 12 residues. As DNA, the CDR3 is TGTGCCAGCAGCTTTCCGGGGGATGAGCAGTTCTTC. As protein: CASSFPGDEQFF.

The CDR3 region is CATSAEQGQGEQYF. CDR3 nucleotide sequence: TGTGCCACCAGTGCAGAACAGGGGCAGGGAGAGCAGTACTTC. This sequence joins TRBV24-1 and TRBJ2-7; 7 positions agree with TRBD1. J lost 7 bases, V lost 5 bases, and 10 bases had no gene match. Germline V gene lookup returns CDR1 KGHDR and CDR2 SFDVKD. The CDR3 is 14 amino acids.

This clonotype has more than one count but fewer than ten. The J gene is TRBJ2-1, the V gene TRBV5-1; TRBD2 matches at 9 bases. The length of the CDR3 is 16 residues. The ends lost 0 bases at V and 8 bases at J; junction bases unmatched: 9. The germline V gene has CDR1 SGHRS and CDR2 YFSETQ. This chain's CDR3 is CASSLDPSGGYDEQFF. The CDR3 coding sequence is TGCGCCAGCAGCTTGGATCCCAGCGGGGGGTATGATGAGCAGTTCTTC.

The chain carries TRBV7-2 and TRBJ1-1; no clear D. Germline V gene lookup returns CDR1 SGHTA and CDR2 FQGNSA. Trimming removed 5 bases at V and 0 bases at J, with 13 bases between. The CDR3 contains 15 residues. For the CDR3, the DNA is TGTGCCAGCAGCCCGCCGACGGCTGTGAACACTGAAGCTTTCTTT. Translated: CASSPPTAVNTEAFF.

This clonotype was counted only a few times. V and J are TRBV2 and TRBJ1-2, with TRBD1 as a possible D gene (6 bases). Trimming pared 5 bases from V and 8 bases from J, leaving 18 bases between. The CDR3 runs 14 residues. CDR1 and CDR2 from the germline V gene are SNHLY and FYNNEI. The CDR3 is CASSQQGRLGGYTF. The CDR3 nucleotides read TGTGCCAGCAGTCAACAGGGTCGCTTGGGAGGCTACACCTTC.

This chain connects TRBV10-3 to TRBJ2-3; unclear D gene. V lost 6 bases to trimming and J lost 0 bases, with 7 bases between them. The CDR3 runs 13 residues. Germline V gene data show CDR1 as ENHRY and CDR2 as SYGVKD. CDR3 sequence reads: CAIRTQSTDTQYF. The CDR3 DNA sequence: TGTGCCATCAGAACTCAAAGCACAGATACGCAGTATTTT.

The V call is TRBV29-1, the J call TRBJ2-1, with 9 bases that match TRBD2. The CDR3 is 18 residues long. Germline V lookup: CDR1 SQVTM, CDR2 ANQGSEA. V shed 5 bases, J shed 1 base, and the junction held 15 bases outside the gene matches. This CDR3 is CSVLAAGGPHGSYNEQFF. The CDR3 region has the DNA TGCAGCGTTCTTGCTGCGGGAGGGCCCCACGGTTCCTACAATGAGCAGTTCTTC.

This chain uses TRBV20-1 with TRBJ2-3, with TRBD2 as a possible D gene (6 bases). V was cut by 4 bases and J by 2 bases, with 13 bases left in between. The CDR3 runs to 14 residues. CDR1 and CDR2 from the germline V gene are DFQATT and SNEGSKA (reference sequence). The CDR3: CSATIRGITDTQYF. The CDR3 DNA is TGCAGTGCTACCATCCGGGGGATCACAGATACGCAGTATTTT.

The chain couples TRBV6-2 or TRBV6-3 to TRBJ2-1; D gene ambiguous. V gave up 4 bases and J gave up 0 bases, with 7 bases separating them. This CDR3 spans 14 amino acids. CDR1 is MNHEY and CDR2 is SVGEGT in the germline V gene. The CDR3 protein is CASSWTSSYNEQFF. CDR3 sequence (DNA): TGTGCCAGCAGTTGGACGAGCTCCTACAATGAGCAGTTCTTC.

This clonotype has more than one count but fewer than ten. The CDR3 DNA follows: TGCGCCAGCAGCCCCTCCTTGGGGGAAGGGACTGAAGCTTTCTTT. Protein: CASSPSLGEGTEAFF. V usage is TRBV5-1 and J usage is TRBJ1-1, with D perhaps matching TRBD1 (5 bases). V lost 4 bases, J lost 5 bases, and 18 bases lay in between. This CDR3 is 15 amino acids long. Germline lookup yields CDR1 SGHRS and CDR2 YFSETQ.

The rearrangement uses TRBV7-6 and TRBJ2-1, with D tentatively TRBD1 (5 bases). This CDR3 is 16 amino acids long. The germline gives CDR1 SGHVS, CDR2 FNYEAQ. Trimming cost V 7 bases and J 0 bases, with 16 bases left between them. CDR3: CASNNQGRNSYNEQFF. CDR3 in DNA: TGTGCCAGCAACAATCAGGGCAGGAACTCCTACAATGAGCAGTTCTTC.

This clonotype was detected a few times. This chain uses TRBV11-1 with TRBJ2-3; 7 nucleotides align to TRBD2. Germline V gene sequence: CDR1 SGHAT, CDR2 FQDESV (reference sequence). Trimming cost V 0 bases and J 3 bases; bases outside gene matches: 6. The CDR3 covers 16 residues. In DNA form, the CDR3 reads TGTGCCAGCAGCTTAGCCGGACTAGTCGGGACAGATACGCAGTATTTT. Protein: CASSLAGLVGTDTQYF.

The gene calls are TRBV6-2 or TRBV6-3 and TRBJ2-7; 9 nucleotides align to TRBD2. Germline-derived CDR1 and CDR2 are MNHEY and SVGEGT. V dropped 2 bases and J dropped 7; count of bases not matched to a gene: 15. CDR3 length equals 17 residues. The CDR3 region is CASSYRPASGTRGEQYF. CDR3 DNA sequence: TGTGCCAGCAGTTACCGGCCGGCTAGCGGGACCCGAGGGGAGCAGTACTTC.